The subject of this entry is one TCR beta chain. The antigen it binds to is not known. No base quality information exists; no much larger clone differs at one position. CD8 naive samples consisted of CD45RO-negative cells that were positively selected for CCR7, yielding a CD45RA+CCR7+ population without TemRA cells. Healthy HIV-negative adults with no recently reported acute infections or vaccinations were included as donors. All donors were Caucasian adults living in Nashville, Tennessee, USA. Blood was obtained by leukapheresis, after which PBMCs were separated by Ficoll-Histopaque density gradient centrifugation and cryopreserved in liquid nitrogen vapor phase. Purity and quantity of every magnetically sorted T cell population were checked by analytical flow cytometry. Genomic DNA was isolated from each sorted fraction and quantified by UV absorbance on a Nanodrop 2000c. Cut back by 1 base and 5 bases, the V and J ends lie 5 bases apart. The CDR3 runs 13 residues from the cysteine to the phenylalanine. The retained sequence is limited to the CDR3, 39 bases, with the frame set at the first base. CDR1 and CDR2, looked up from the germline V gene, are LGHNA and YSLEER.

TCR CDR3 regions were amplified from genomic DNA by multiplex PCR using the deep immunoSEQ assay. Genomic DNA extracted from each cell subset was distributed evenly over all wells of several immunoSEQ 96-well plates, and each plate served as one replicate. For sorted subsets, 200 to 250 ng of genomic DNA, equivalent to roughly 30,000 T cell genomes, went into each replicate PCR. The purified libraries were quantified using a Qubit 3.0 fluorometer, sized with a Bioanalyzer 2100, and then quantified again using the KAPA Library Quantification kit. Every immunoSEQ 96-well plate was sequenced on a separate single-read 150-cycle Illumina NextSeq 550 flow cell. In the original analysis: The immunoSEQ output contained only junctional sequences without quality scores, so filtering could not match that applied to full-length reads. To assign V/J genes and CDR3, sequences were annotated using PyIR, a Python wrapper for IgBLAST v1.9, with IMGT germline references. Reads with weak V/J assignments (E-value above 1e-6), missing CDR3, stop codons, out-of-frame junctions, or ambiguous translated residues were removed. V3J clonotypes were defined by identical inferred V gene, J gene, and CDR3 amino acid sequence. Percentage overlap between repertoires was calculated by dividing the number of shared unique clonotypes by the size of the smaller repertoire. Repertoire richness was assessed with RTK rarefaction, the Chao1 estimator, and Recon v2.1 estimates of unobserved clonotypes. For all TCRbeta clonotypes obtained by the gDNA method from four donors, generation probabilities were computed with OLGA. Held by TCRdb, this immuneACCESS table contains in-frame sequences only and omits some clones. Under half of the omission traces to an unresolved V gene where checked; the cause of the rest is unknown. The V and J calls and clone size come from that table; D and trimming were worked out from the DNA. The sample profile shows around 2.1 million clones; under 95% of them were found once. The ten largest account for around 1.7% of the sample.

The data are from a study of shared clonotypes between healthy human individuals (TCRdb year 2020). Regarding the complete study: The cohort included a few men and two women between 18 and 49 years of age. For each donor, CD4 naive and CD4 memory were each given three plates, CD8 naive was given two plates, and CD8 memory was given one plate. To estimate repertoire size and how much clonotypes are shared between individuals, the study performed deep sequencing of blood TCR repertoires from 4 to 6 healthy adults. To increase sequencing depth and limit assay-specific biases, TCR repertoire library preparation and sequencing were carried out by different laboratories using diverse techniques. Between about 0.8 and 9.5 billion PBMCs per donor were obtained by leukapheresis. Points the paper makes about the study in general: When a few donors were compared, the shared fraction of clonotypes was about 5.5% for naive CD4, roughly 3.3% for naive CD8, 2% to 2.5% for memory CD4, and around 0.37% for memory CD8. Incomplete sequencing was indicated by rarefaction of sorted-subset datasets, despite the large sequencing depth. Higher generation probabilities were observed for clonotypes shared by all four sorted-subset donors than for non-shared clonotypes. Because the study included only a small number of donors, the genetic and exposure-history diversity represented was limited. Naive subsets generally had larger estimated clonotype richness than memory subsets. Sampling was restricted to blood, and TCR repertoires in tissue are likely to differ from TCR repertoires in blood. Based on pairwise subsampling, the degree of clonotype sharing among donors was expected to be affected by sequencing depth.

The chain was built from TRBV4-3 and TRBJ2-2; too little of a D gene remains to name it. Material for sequencing was naive CD8+ T cells from PBMCs. The cell subset or site label corresponds to: CD45RA+CCR7+. This receptor was identified in a man aged 18 to 35 in good health. Some clones in this sample may be carry-over from other donors' samples. The CDR3 protein is CASSQGPTGELFF. The nucleotide sequence is given as TGCGCCAGCAGCCAAGGGCCGACCGGGGAGCTGTTTTTT.